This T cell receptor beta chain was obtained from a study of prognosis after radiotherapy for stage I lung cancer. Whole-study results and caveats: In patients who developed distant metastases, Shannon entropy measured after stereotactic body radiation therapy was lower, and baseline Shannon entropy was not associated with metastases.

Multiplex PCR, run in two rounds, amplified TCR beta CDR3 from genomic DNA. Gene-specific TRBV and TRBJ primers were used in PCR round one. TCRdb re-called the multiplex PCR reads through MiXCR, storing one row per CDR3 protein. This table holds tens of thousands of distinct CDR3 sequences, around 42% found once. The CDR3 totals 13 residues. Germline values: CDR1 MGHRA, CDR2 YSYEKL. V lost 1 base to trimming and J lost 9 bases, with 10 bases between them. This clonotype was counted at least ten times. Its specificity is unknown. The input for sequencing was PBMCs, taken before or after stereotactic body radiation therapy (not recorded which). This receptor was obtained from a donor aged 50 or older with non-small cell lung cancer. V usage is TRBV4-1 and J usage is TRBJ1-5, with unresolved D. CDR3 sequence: CASSQVGLGPQHF. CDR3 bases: TGCGCCAGCAGCCAAGTCGGTCTAGGGCCCCAGCATTTT.